Each of the 31 T cell receptor beta chains below was sequenced from the same sample in a study of T-cell reconstitution after alpha-beta-depleted transplantation in children. Construction of the TCRbeta library involved unique molecular identifiers. MiXCR, applied by TCRdb to the PCR reads, yields one record per CDR3 protein. This table has 600,000 to 700,000 distinct CDR3 sequences, roughly 15% appearing once. Material: PBMCs from the stem cell graft donor, obtained from the stem cell graft. The receptors were gathered from a human donor who donated a stem cell graft to a child with acute myeloid leukemia.

This clonotype was seen repeatedly, ten times or more. The V gene is TRBV27, the J gene TRBJ2-7, with 11 bases matching TRBD1. V was pared by 5 bases and J by 1 base, with 4 bases of the junction left unmatched. The CDR3 consists of 15 residues. CDR1 and CDR2 from the germline V gene are MNHEY and SMNVEV (reference sequence). The chain's CDR3 is CASSRTGGGSYEQYF. In DNA, the CDR3 is TGTGCCAGCAGTCGGACAGGGGGCGGGTCCTACGAGCAGTACTTC.

This clonotype was found a few times. The chain couples TRBV15 to TRBJ2-5, with D perhaps matching TRBD1 or TRBD2 (5 bases each). CDR3 length: 14 residues. The V end lost 6 bases, the J end lost 2 bases, and 13 bases lay between the germline ends. Germline assignment: CDR1 LNHNV and CDR2 YYDKDF (reference sequence). The CDR3 reads CATSDFWGQETQYF. In DNA, the CDR3 is TGTGCCACCAGTGATTTTTGGGGGCAAGAGACCCAGTACTTC.

This clonotype was observed a handful of times. The chain has TRBV7-3 and TRBJ1-1; no clear D gene. CDR3 length: 13 amino acids. In germline, CDR1 is SGHTA, CDR2 FQGTGA. Trimming took 5 bases from V and 1 from J, leaving 8 bases between them. The DNA for the CDR3 is TGTGCCAGCAGCCGAGACCCGAACACTGAAGCTTTCTTT. It specifies CASSRDPNTEAFF.

The rearrangement joins TRBV5-1 to TRBJ2-2; TRBD1 agrees at 9 bases. Losses at the gene ends were 0 bases for V and 5 bases for J; bases not matched to a gene: 2. CDR1 SGHRS and CDR2 YFSETQ come from the germline V gene. The CDR3 extends over 15 amino acids. CDR3 coding DNA: TGCGCCAGCAGCTTGGTACAGGGGGCGACCGGGGAGCTGTTTTTT. Amino acids: CASSLVQGATGELFF. The full variable domain, rest sourced from reference TRBV5-1 and TRBJ2-2, is KAGVTQTPRYLIKTRGQQVTLSCSPISGHRSVSWYQQTPGQGLQFLFEYFSETQRNKGNFPGRFSGRQFSNSRSEMNVSTLELGDSALYLCASSLVQGATGELFFGEGSRLTVL.

This clonotype occurred a few times. This sequence joins TRBV20-1 and TRBJ2-5, with D possibly TRBD2 on 7 matching bases. CDR3 size: 15 residues. The V gene's germline CDR1 is DFQATT and CDR2 SNEGSKA (reference sequence). V shed 0 bases and J shed 3 bases, with 14 bases lying between them. CDR3 coding DNA: TGCAGTGCTAGAGAGAATAGAGGGGGGGAAGAGACCCAGTACTTC. It yields the protein CSARENRGGEETQYF.

This chain links TRBV27 with TRBJ2-2; a weak D match, TRBD2 (5 bases). CDR1 MNHEY and CDR2 SMNVEV come from the germline V gene (reference sequence). The ends were cut back, 4 bases at V and 3 bases at J, with 18 bases in the middle. This CDR3 is built from 17 residues. CDR3: CASSSVPTGKDTGELFF. Written as DNA, the CDR3 is TGTGCCAGCAGTTCCGTACCTACGGGGAAGGACACCGGGGAGCTGTTTTTT.

J is TRBJ2-1 and V is TRBV12-3 or TRBV12-4; TRBD1 aligns across 9 bases. This CDR3 region has 14 residues. V shed 7 bases and J 14 bases; nucleotides not matched to a gene: 15. CDR3 residues: CASTPDRGIIGKFF. The CDR3, as DNA: TGTGCCAGCACCCCGGACAGGGGAATCATCGGGAAGTTCTTC.

The genes are TRBV24-1 and TRBJ2-1, with 9 bases fitting TRBD1. CDR3 length: 12 residues. Germline values: CDR1 KGHDR, CDR2 SFDVKD. V trimming: 4 bases; J trimming: 16 bases; junction bases outside the gene matches: 7. The CDR3 DNA reads as TGTGCCACCAGTGAGCGCCGGGACAGGGTTTTCTTC. Amino acid sequence: CATSERRDRVFF.

Note on this clonotype: A much larger clone lies one base from this, so it may be a read error. The chain couples TRBV20-1 to TRBJ1-1; D not resolved. The length of the CDR3 is 11 residues. Germline V lookup: CDR1 DFQATT, CDR2 SNEGSKA (reference sequence). The V and J ends lost 5 bases and 3 bases respectively, with 7 bases between them. As DNA, the CDR3 is TGCAGTGCTGGTGGAGACACTGAAGCTTTCTTT. Protein: CSAGGDTEAFF.

This clonotype has a count of ten or more. V usage is TRBV20-1 and J usage is TRBJ2-3, with 9 bases identical to TRBD1. The germline V gene encodes CDR1 DFQATT and CDR2 SNEGSKA (reference sequence). With 6 bases clipped from V and 6 bases from J, the junction kept 7 bases outside the gene matches. This CDR3 has 13 amino acids. CDR3 in DNA: TGCAGTGCCCGGGACAGGGAGTGGGATACGCAGTATTTT. Protein: CSARDREWDTQYF.

Many counts were recorded for this clonotype. The V and J genes are TRBV9 and TRBJ2-7; no definite D call. The V gene's germline CDR1 is SGDLS and CDR2 YYNGEE. Trimming removed 2 bases at V and 2 bases at J, with 14 bases between. This CDR3 is 15 amino acids long. CDR3 loop: CASSVDDGLAYEQYF. CDR3 in DNA: TGTGCCAGCAGCGTCGACGACGGTTTAGCCTACGAGCAGTACTTC.

This chain joins TRBV6-1 and TRBJ1-2, with 9 bases that match TRBD1. Looked up from germline, CDR1 is MNHNS and CDR2 is SASEGT. This CDR3 has 15 residues. V lost 6 bases to trimming and J lost 0 bases; unmatched junction nucleotides: 5. Here the CDR3 DNA reads TGTGCCAGCAGCACATGGACAGGGGCTAACTATGGCTACACCTTC. Protein product: CASSTWTGANYGYTF.

This clonotype has just a few counts. The V gene is TRBV20-1, the J gene TRBJ2-1; weak D call: TRBD2 (6 bases). Per the germline V gene, CDR1 is DFQATT and CDR2 is SNEGSKA (reference sequence). V lost 7 bases, J lost 2 bases, and 9 bases lay in between. There are 12 residues in the CDR3. The CDR3 region has the DNA TGCAGTGGGAGGGGAACCTACAATGAGCAGTTCTTC. This encodes CSGRGTYNEQFF.

V usage is TRBV15 and J usage is TRBJ1-6, with D perhaps TRBD1 (5 bases). V was cut by 3 bases and J by 0 bases, with 18 bases left in between. Germline V CDR1 and CDR2: LNHNV, YYDKDF (reference sequence). This CDR3 is built from 19 residues. CDR3 sequence: CATSRNSRRAGSYNSPLHF. CDR3 coding DNA: TGTGCCACCAGCAGGAACTCTCGCAGGGCCGGCTCCTATAATTCACCCCTCCACTTT.

This clonotype has just a few counts. The chain carries TRBV6-1 and TRBJ1-3, with TRBD1 matching over 7 bases. CDR1 and CDR2 from the germline V gene are MNHNS and SASEGT. CDR3 size: 17 residues. Trimming at V came to 6 bases and at J to 0 bases, leaving 11 bases not matched to a gene. Here the CDR3 DNA reads TGTGCCAGCAGGCTAAGACCGGGACAGATCTCTGGAAACACCATATATTTT. Protein sequence: CASRLRPGQISGNTIYF.

There are a few counts of this clonotype. The J gene is TRBJ2-3, the V gene TRBV20-1; tentative D call: TRBD2 (6 bases). V shed 0 bases and J shed 0 bases, with 16 bases lying between them. CDR3 length: 17 amino acids. From germline, CDR1 is DFQATT and CDR2 SNEGSKA (reference sequence). DNA of the CDR3: TGCAGTGCTAGAGATTGGAATAGCGGAGATAGCACAGATACGCAGTATTTT. Translating it yields CSARDWNSGDSTDTQYF.

This clonotype was seen only a few times. In nucleotides, the CDR3 is TGTGCCATCAGTCCGGACAGGCCCTCCTACGAGCAGTACTTC. It is translated as CAISPDRPSYEQYF. The chain uses TRBV10-3 and TRBJ2-7, with 7 bases that match TRBD1. Germline V CDR1 and CDR2: ENHRY, SYGVKD. The CDR3 extends over 14 amino acids. J gave up 0 bases and V 5 bases, and 4 bases lay outside the gene matches.

The chain is built from TRBV20-1 and TRBJ1-4, with 10 bases fitting TRBD1. V gave up 5 bases and J gave up 5 bases; unmatched junction bases: 5. There are 14 residues in the CDR3. CDR1 and CDR2 (germline): DFQATT, SNEGSKA (reference sequence). The CDR3 loop is CSAWTGGLNEKLFF. The CDR3 DNA reads TGCAGTGCTTGGACAGGGGGTTTAAATGAAAAACTGTTTTTT.

This clonotype was detected ten times or more. This rearrangement joins TRBV12-3 or TRBV12-4 to TRBJ1-1; D possibly corresponds to TRBD1 (5 bases). The CDR3 length is 17 residues. V lost 0 bases and J 0 bases, leaving 14 bases between the germline ends. The CDR3 nucleotides are TGTGCCAGCAGTTTAGCGGGCGGACACGCGATGAACACTGAAGCTTTCTTT. Its protein is CASSLAGGHAMNTEAFF.

This clonotype was observed a few times. The rearrangement joins TRBV10-2 to TRBJ1-1, with no clear D. V was clipped by 0 bases and J by 4 bases, with 6 bases between them. This CDR3 has 13 residues. Germline V lookup: CDR1 WSHSY, CDR2 SAAADI. CDR3 sequence reads: CASSESRGTEAFF. DNA for the CDR3: TGCGCCAGCAGTGAGTCCCGTGGCACTGAAGCTTTCTTT.

This clonotype appeared a few times. The chain couples TRBV20-1 to TRBJ1-1; 8 bases agree with TRBD1. This CDR3 contains 15 residues. V lost 1 base, J lost 3 bases, and 7 bases stayed unmatched. CDR1 is DFQATT and CDR2 is SNEGSKA in the germline V gene (reference sequence). The CDR3 DNA reads TGCAGTGCTAGAGTCATGGACAGGGACGACACTGAAGCTTTCTTT. It yields the protein CSARVMDRDDTEAFF.

This clonotype was counted ten times or more. The DNA for the CDR3 is TGTGCCAGCAGCTTAGGGACAGTGAACACCGGGGAGCTGTTTTTT. Its translation is CASSLGTVNTGELFF. This chain uses TRBV5-6 with TRBJ2-2; the match to TRBD1 covers 7 bases. The CDR3 spans 15 residues. Per germline, CDR1 SGHDT and CDR2 YYEEEE. With 2 bases clipped from V and 1 base from J, the junction kept 2 bases outside the gene matches.

This clonotype showed up many times. The chain uses TRBV7-9 and TRBJ2-7; the match to TRBD1 covers 7 bases. Germline-derived CDR1 and CDR2 are SEHNR and FQNEAQ (reference sequence). V shed 5 bases and J 5 bases; nucleotides not matched to a gene: 3. CDR3 length: 12 residues. This chain's CDR3 is CASSVTGDEQYF. The CDR3 DNA reads TGTGCCAGCAGCGTTACAGGGGACGAGCAGTACTTC.

The chain is built from TRBV7-2 and TRBJ2-2; TRBD2 matches 12 bases. The germline V gene has CDR1 SGHTA and CDR2 FQGNSA. The CDR3 runs to 16 residues. Losses at the gene ends were 5 bases for V and 3 bases for J; bases not matched to a gene: 4. This CDR3 reads CASSPSGGVYTGELFF. CDR3 nucleotide sequence: TGTGCCAGCAGCCCTAGCGGGGGGGTGTACACCGGGGAGCTGTTTTTT.

At least ten counts were recorded for this clonotype. The V call is TRBV27, the J call TRBJ1-5; TRBD1 matches at 7 bases. This CDR3 comprises 16 residues. Germline-derived CDR1 and CDR2 are MNHEY and SMNVEV (reference sequence). V lost 5 bases to trimming and J lost 2 bases; unmatched junction nucleotides: 9. The CDR3 loop is CASSAGTEQRNQPQHF. The DNA of the CDR3 is TGTGCCAGCAGTGCCGGGACAGAGCAGCGCAATCAGCCCCAGCATTTT.

J is TRBJ2-1 and V is TRBV7-9; D ambiguous. This CDR3 spans 14 amino acids. Germline-derived CDR1 and CDR2 are SEHNR and FQNEAQ (reference sequence). Trimming shortened V by 4 bases and J by 0 bases, and 7 bases separated the two germline ends. The CDR3 sequence is CASSSPSSYNEQFF. The CDR3 DNA reads as TGTGCCAGCAGCTCCCCTAGCTCCTACAATGAGCAGTTCTTC.

The sample holds a few counts of this clonotype. The CDR3 protein is CASSRDWSYEQYF. Written as DNA, the CDR3 is TGTGCCAGCAGCCGCGACTGGTCCTACGAGCAGTACTTC. The chain joins TRBV7-3 to TRBJ2-7; no reliable D call. This CDR3 comprises 13 residues. V lost 5 bases and J lost 1, with 9 bases in between. Germline CDR1 SGHTA, CDR2 FQGTGA.

This chain uses TRBV12-3 or TRBV12-4 with TRBJ1-1; D remains ambiguous. The CDR3 covers 12 residues. Deletions cut 8 bases from V and 4 bases from J, with 11 bases between. The CDR3 loop is CASPPVGTEAFF. For the CDR3, the DNA is TGTGCCAGCCCTCCGGTGGGCACTGAAGCTTTCTTT.

This clonotype occurred many times. The chain recombines TRBV5-1 with TRBJ2-1; a possible D gene is TRBD2 (5 bases). Trimming stripped 4 bases from V and 4 bases from J, with 18 bases between. The germline gives CDR1 SGHRS, CDR2 YFSETQ. The CDR3 extends over 16 amino acids. Written as DNA, the CDR3 is TGCGCCAGCAGCACGAGACGGCCGGAGGATTACAATGAGCAGTTCTTC. This translates into CASSTRRPEDYNEQFF.

This clonotype was seen at least ten times. V is TRBV20-1 and J is TRBJ1-5; D is perhaps TRBD1 (6 bases). Germline CDR1 and CDR2: DFQATT and SNEGSKA (reference sequence). The CDR3 is 15 amino acids. Trimming stripped 3 bases from V and 3 bases from J, with 15 bases between. The CDR3 coding sequence is TGCAGTGCTAGGGAGGGGGGAGGAATCAATCAGCCCCAGCATTTT. Encoded protein: CSAREGGGINQPQHF.

This clonotype was seen repeatedly, ten times or more. V usage is TRBV20-1 and J usage is TRBJ1-6, with 11 bases fitting TRBD1. Looked up from germline, CDR1 is DFQATT and CDR2 is SNEGSKA (reference sequence). V lost 2 bases and J lost 8; bases outside the gene matches: 2. The CDR3 length is 14 residues. The CDR3 coding sequence is TGCAGTGCTAGACCGGGACAGGGGGATTCACCCCTCCACTTT. It specifies CSARPGQGDSPLHF.